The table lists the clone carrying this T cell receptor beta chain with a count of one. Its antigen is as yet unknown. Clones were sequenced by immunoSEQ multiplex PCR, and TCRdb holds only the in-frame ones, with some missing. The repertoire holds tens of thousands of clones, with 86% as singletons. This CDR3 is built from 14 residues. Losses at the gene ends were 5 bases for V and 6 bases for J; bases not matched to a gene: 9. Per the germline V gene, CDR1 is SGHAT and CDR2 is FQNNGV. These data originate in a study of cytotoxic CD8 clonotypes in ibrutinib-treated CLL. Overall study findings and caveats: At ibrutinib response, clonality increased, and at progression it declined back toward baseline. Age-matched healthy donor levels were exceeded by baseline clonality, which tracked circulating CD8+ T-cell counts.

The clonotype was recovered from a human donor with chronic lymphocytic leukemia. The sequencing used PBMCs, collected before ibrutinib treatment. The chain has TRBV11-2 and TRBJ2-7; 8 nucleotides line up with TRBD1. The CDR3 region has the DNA TGTGCCAGCAGCGAGAACAGGGGGTCGGGCGAGCAGTACTTC. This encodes CASSENRGSGEQYF.